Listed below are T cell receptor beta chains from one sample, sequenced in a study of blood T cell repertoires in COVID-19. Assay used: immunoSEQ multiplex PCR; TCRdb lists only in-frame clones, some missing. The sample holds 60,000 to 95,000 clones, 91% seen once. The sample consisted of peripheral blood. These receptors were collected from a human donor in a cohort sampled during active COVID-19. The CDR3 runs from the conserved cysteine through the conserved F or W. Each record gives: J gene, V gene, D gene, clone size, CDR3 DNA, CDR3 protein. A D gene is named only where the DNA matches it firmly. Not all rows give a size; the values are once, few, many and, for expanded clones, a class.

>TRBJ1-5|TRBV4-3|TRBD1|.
TGCGCCAGCAGCCCTGGGACAGGGAAAGACTATCAGCCCCAGCATTTT
CASSPGTGKDYQPQHF
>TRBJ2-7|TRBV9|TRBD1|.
TGTGCCAGCAGCGTAGCGCGAGGGGGCGACGAGCAGTACTTC
CASSVARGGDEQYF
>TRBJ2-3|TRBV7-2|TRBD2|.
TGTGCCAGCAGGGTAGGGACTAGCGGGGGGAGAGGAGATACGCAGTATTTT
CASRVGTSGGRGDTQYF
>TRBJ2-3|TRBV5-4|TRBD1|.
TGTGCCAGCAGCCTACTCCGGGGGGGACAGGGGGGCACAGATACGCAGTATTTT
CASSLLRGGQGGTDTQYF
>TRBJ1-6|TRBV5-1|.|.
TGCGCCAGCAGCTCGACAGGTAATAATTCACCCCTCCACTTT
CASSSTGNNSPLHF
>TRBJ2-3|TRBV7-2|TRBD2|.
TGTGCCAGCAGCTTAGTACCCCTTAGACTAGCGGGGGGAGGAGATACGCAGTATTTT
CASSLVPLRLAGGGDTQYF
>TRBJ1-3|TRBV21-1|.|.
TGTGCCAGCAGCAAAGCGAGGGGGCGGACGGGAAACACCATATATTTT
CASSKARGRTGNTIYF
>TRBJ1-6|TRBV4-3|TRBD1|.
TGCGCCAGCAGCCAAAACCCGACAGGGGGCAGCGGTTCACCCCTCCACTTT
CASSQNPTGGSGSPLHF
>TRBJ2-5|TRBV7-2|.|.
TGTGCCAGCAGCTCGGGGGACGTGGGGACCCAGTACTTC
CASSSGDVGTQYF
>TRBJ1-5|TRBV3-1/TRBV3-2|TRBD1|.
TGTGCCAGCAGCCACTCATGGGACAGGGATCAGCCCCAGCATTTT
CASSHSWDRDQPQHF
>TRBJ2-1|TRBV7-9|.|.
TGTGCCAGCAGCTTAGCGTGGCAGGACAATGAGCAGTTCTTC
CASSLAWQDNEQFF
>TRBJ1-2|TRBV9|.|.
TGTGCCAGCAGCGCCGACGGGGGTGGCTACACCTTC
CASSADGGGYTF
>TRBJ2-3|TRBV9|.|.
TGTGCCAGCAGCGTACTTAGTACAGATACGCAGTATTTT
CASSVLSTDTQYF
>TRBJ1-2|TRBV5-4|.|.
TGTGCCAGCAGCAGCGGTGGGGTTGGTGGCTACACCTTC
CASSSGGVGGYTF
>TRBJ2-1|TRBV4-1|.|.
TGCGCCAGCAGCCAAGAACCCCGCCGCGGTGCTGGTGAGCAGTTCTTC
CASSQEPRRGAGEQFF
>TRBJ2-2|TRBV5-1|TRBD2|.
TGCGCCAGCAGCTTGGGGCTAGCGGCGAACACCGGGGAGCTGTTTTTT
CASSLGLAANTGELFF
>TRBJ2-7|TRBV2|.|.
TGTGCCAGCAGTGAGACGGGAGGGGGCAATGGGGAGCAGTACTTC
CASSETGGGNGEQYF
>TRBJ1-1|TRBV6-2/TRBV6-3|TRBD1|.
TGTGCCAGCAGTTACTCGTATGACAGGGGTGATACTGAAGCTTTCTTT
CASSYSYDRGDTEAFF
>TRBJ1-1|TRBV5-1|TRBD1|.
TGCGCCAGCACCACGACAGGGGTGAACACTGAAGCTTTCTTT
CASTTTGVNTEAFF
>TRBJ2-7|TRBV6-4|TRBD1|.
TGTGCCAGCAGTGCGCCACGGGACAGCCATAATGCCTCCTACGAGCAGTACTTC
CASSAPRDSHNASYEQYF
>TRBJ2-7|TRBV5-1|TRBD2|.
TGCGCCAGCAGCTTTACACAGAGCGGGGGCCTCTACGAGCAGTACTTC
CASSFTQSGGLYEQYF
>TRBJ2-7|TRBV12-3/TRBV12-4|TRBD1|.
TGTGCCAGCAGCTCGGGACAGCCCCAGGAGCAGTACTTC
CASSSGQPQEQYF
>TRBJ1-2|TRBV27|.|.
TGTGCCAGCAGTGTCGGACAGCATAACTATGGCTACACCTTC
CASSVGQHNYGYTF
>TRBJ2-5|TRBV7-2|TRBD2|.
TGTGCCAGCAGCCCCTGGGCGGGGGGCCAGGAGACCCAGTACTTC
CASSPWAGGQETQYF
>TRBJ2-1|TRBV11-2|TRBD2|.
TGTGCCAGCAGCTCCCTCCGGGGGGGCGGAGAGCAGTTCTTC
CASSSLRGGGEQFF
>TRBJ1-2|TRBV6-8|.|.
TGTGCCAGCAGGGGGGGGAGGGACTATGGCTACACCTTC
CASRGGRDYGYTF
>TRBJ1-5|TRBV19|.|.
TGTGCCAGTAGCCGCGAGGTTGAGCCCCAGCATTTT
CASSREVEPQHF
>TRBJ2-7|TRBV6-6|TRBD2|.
TGTGCCAGCAGTTCCCCGGCCCAAGCGGGGGGGCGAGAGCAGTACTTC
CASSSPAQAGGREQYF
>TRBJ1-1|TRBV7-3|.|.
TGTGCCAGCAGCTTAACAGGGAGGACTGAAGCTTTCTTT
CASSLTGRTEAFF
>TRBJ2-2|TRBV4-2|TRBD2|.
TGTGCCAGCAGCCAAGGAGCGACTAGCGGGGGTTACACCGGGGAGCTGTTTTTT
CASSQGATSGGYTGELFF
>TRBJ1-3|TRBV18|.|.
TGTGCCAGCTCACCACTACCGCAGGGTGAATCTGGAAACACCATATATTTT
CASSPLPQGESGNTIYF
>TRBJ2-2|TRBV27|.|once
TGTGCCAGAGACTCTACGGTTTCTGGGGAGCTGTTTTTT
CARDSTVSGELFF
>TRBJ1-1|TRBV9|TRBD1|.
TGTGCCAGCAGCTTACTGACAGGGGGTTGGGCTGAAGCTTTCTTT
CASSLLTGGWAEAFF
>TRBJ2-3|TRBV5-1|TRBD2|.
TGCGCCAGCAGCTTGGCCGGGACTAGCGGGGGCCCAGATACGCAGTATTTT
CASSLAGTSGGPDTQYF
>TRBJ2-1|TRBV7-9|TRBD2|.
TGTGCCAGCAATGGGGGGGTCTCCTACAATGAGCAGTTCTTC
CASNGGVSYNEQFF
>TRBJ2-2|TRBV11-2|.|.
TGTGCCAGCAGCTATAGCGGGGAGCTGTTTTTT
CASSYSGELFF
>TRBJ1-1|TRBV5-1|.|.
TGCGCCAGCAGCTTGGCCCGGAACACTGAAGCTTTCTTT
CASSLARNTEAFF
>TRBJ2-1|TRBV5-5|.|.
TGTGCCAGCACCCCTACCCAGGACAGCTACAATGAGCAGTTCTTC
CASTPTQDSYNEQFF
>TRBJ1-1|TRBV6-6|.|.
TGTGCCAGCAGTTACCAGACTGAAGCTTTCTTT
CASSYQTEAFF
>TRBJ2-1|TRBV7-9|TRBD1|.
TGTGCCAGCAGCTTAACGGGACAGGGTTACAATGAGCAGTTCTTC
CASSLTGQGYNEQFF
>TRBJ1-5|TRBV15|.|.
TGTGCCACCAGTTCTACTCTCTGGGGCAGCGTTCAGCCCCAGCATTTT
CATSSTLWGSVQPQHF
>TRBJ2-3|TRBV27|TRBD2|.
TGTGCCAGCAGTTCGCCGGGACTAGCGGGGCGAACAGATACGCAGTATTTT
CASSSPGLAGRTDTQYF
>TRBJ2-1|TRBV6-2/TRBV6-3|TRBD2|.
TGTGCCAGCAGTTACTCTTACTGGGCTAGCGGCAGAAATTCCTACAATGAGCAGTTCTTC
CASSYSYWASGRNSYNEQFF